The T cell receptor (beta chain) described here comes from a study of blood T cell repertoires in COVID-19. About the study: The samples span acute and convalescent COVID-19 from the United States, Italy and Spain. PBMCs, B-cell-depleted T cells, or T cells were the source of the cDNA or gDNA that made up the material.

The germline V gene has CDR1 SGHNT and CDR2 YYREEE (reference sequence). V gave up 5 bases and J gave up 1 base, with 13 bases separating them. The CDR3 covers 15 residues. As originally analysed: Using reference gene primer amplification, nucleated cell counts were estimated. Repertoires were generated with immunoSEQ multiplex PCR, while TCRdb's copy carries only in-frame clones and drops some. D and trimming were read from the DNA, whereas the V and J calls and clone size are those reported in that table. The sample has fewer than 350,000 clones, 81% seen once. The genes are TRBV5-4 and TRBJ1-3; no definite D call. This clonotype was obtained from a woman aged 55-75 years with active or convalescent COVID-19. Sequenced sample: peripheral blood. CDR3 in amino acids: CASSQWAGSGNTIYF. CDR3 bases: TGTGCCAGCAGTCAATGGGCGGGATCTGGAAACACCATATATTTT.